This T cell receptor beta chain is from a study of T cells in Graves' hyperthyroidism and ophthalmopathy. Study findings and constraints: Through a model of 13 V-J features, ophthalmopathy was separated from stable hyperthyroidism.

Aged 18 to 65, the patients had hyperthyroidism that was newly diagnosed and had lasted under 2 months. PBMCs came from 9 to 10 ml fresh peripheral blood. V gave up 6 bases and J gave up 5 bases; unmatched junction bases: 5. The CDR3 runs to 14 residues. Per the germline V gene, CDR1 is MNHEY and CDR2 is SVGEGT. Amplified TCR beta CDR3 regions came from RNA transcripts. The HTBI set primed first-round TCR CDR3 RT-PCR. In TCRdb, the multiplex PCR reads were re-called with MiXCR into one record per CDR3 protein. The data contain approximately 360,000 distinct CDR3 sequences, approximately 15% of them singletons. To note about this clonotype: Antigen: not known.

Input material: blood. The chain combines TRBV6-2 or TRBV6-3 with TRBJ2-7; 12 bases line up with TRBD2. This TCR was recovered from a woman under 30 with Graves' hyperthyroidism that later progressed to Graves' ophthalmopathy. The CDR3 nucleotides read TGTGCCAGCAGCCTAGCGGGAGGGCCCGACGAGCAGTACTTC. This translates into CASSLAGGPDEQYF.